This TCR beta chain emerged from a study of response to subunit inactivated influenza vaccine. Points from the study as a whole: Each seasonal influenza vaccination recruits few new T cells, the authors suggested.

Notes on this clonotype: No antigen is known for it.

V was shortened by 6 bases and J by 3 bases, with 18 bases between the two germline ends. This CDR3 contains 15 residues. The germline gives CDR1 SQVTM, CDR2 ANQGSEA. TCRdb processed the RT-PCR reads anew with MiXCR; each CDR3 protein has one entry. Seen here are 530,000 or so distinct CDR3 sequences, roughly 12% observed once, and the top ten hold 9.5% to 13%. The chain is built from TRBV29-1 and TRBJ1-5; D is perhaps TRBD1 (6 bases). This TCR derives from a man aged 50 or older who received an inactivated influenza vaccine. The sample in question was PBMCs from blood, obtained on the day of vaccination. The chain's CDR3 is CSVEGGLAVNQPQHF. The CDR3 DNA follows: TGCAGCGTCGAGGGGGGGTTGGCGGTCAATCAGCCCCAGCATTTT. Full variable domain (remainder filled in from reference TRBV29-1 and TRBJ1-5): SAVISQKPSRDICQRGTSLTIQCQVDSQVTMMFWYRQQPGQSLTLIATANQGSEATYESGFVIDKFPISRPNLTFSTLTVSNMSPEDSSIYLCSVEGGLAVNQPQHFGDGTRLSIL.